A single sample gave rise to the 11 T cell receptor beta chains below, sequenced in a study of OX40 agonist ivuxolimab in advanced cancers. Measured with immunoSEQ multiplex PCR; TCRdb has only the in-frame clones, and not every one. The table has approximately 80,000 clones, around 85% seen once; the top ten hold 3.5% to 4.5%. This material consisted of CD4+ or CD8+ T cells sorted from blood, taken in a trial of the OX40 agonist ivuxolimab. Every receptor here comes from an adult with an advanced solid tumor such as melanoma, head and neck, liver or kidney cancer.

The chain links TRBV2 to TRBJ1-2, with 9 bases lining up with TRBD1. V shed 5 bases and J 4 bases; nucleotides not matched to a gene: 5. The CDR3 contains 14 residues. Per the germline V gene, CDR1 is SNHLY and CDR2 is FYNNEI. CDR3 DNA: TGTGCCAGCAGTCCGGGACAGGGAGGCTATGGCTACACCTTC. Protein sequence: CASSPGQGGYGYTF.

The genes are TRBV7-9 and TRBJ2-1; D is uncertain. The ends were cut back, 2 bases at V and 9 bases at J, with 8 bases in the middle. Germline V gives CDR1 SEHNR, CDR2 FQNEAQ (reference sequence). This CDR3 region has 12 residues. The CDR3: CASSLQRGEQFF. CDR3 nucleotide sequence: TGTGCCAGCAGCTTACAACGAGGTGAGCAGTTCTTC.

This clone was counted a single time. The chain couples TRBV5-1 to TRBJ1-4, with D maybe TRBD1 (5 bases). V was cut by 2 bases and J by 8 bases, with 13 bases left in between. CDR3 length: 14 residues. Germline-derived CDR1 and CDR2 are SGHRS and YFSETQ. The CDR3 DNA reads TGCGCCAGCAGCTTTGGGGCCTCAGGGGAAAAACTGTTTTTT. Translation gives CASSFGASGEKLFF.

The chain is built from TRBV28 and TRBJ2-1, with a tentative D call TRBD1 (6 bases). CDR1 and CDR2 (germline): MDHEN, SYDVKM. The CDR3 length is 12 residues. With 6 bases removed from V and 13 bases from J, the gap between germline ends came to 16 bases. CDR3 residues: CASSPPGQSQFF. CDR3 nucleotide sequence: TGTGCCAGCAGCCCACCGGGACAAAGTCAGTTCTTC.

V is TRBV30 and J is TRBJ2-7, with 10 bases matching TRBD1. J lost 5 bases, V lost 4 bases, and 8 bases had no gene match. The CDR3 runs 14 residues. CDR1 and CDR2 from the germline V gene are GTSNPN and SVGIG (reference sequence). The CDR3 DNA follows: TGTGCCTGGACGACCGGGACAGGGGTTAACGAGCAGTACTTC. Its protein product is CAWTTGTGVNEQYF.

The rearrangement joins TRBV5-1 to TRBJ2-7; D is unresolved. Germline lookup yields CDR1 SGHRS and CDR2 YFSETQ. V gave up 0 bases and J gave up 6 bases, with 10 bases separating them. This CDR3 spans 13 amino acids. This CDR3 is CASSLASSVEQYF. In DNA form, the CDR3 reads TGCGCCAGCAGCTTGGCCTCTAGTGTCGAGCAGTACTTC. The variable domain in full, completed from reference TRBV5-1 and TRBJ2-7, reads KAGVTQTPRYLIKTRGQQVTLSCSPISGHRSVSWYQQTPGQGLQFLFEYFSETQRNKGNFPGRFSGRQFSNSRSEMNVSTLELGDSALYLCASSLASSVEQYFGPGTRLTVT.

The gene calls are TRBV13 and TRBJ2-7, with 7 nucleotides matching TRBD1. Germline V lookup: CDR1 PRHDT, CDR2 FYEKMQ (reference sequence). V was pared by 5 bases and J by 4 bases, with 8 bases of the junction left unmatched. The CDR3 loop spans 14 amino acids. In DNA, the CDR3 is TGTGCCAGCAGCCCCCGACAGGGTGCATACGAGCAGTACTTC. Protein product: CASSPRQGAYEQYF. The full variable domain, with the rest looked up from reference TRBV13 and TRBJ2-7, is AAGVIQSPRHLIKEKRETATLKCYPIPRHDTVYWYQQGPGQDPQFLISFYEKMQSDKGSIPDRFSAQQFSDYHSELNMSSLELGDSALYFCASSPRQGAYEQYFGPGTRLTVT.

CDR3 DNA: TGTGCCAGCAGCCAATATGAAATTTGGGAGACCCAGTACTTC. The encoded protein is CASSQYEIWETQYF. V gene TRBV7-9 combines with J gene TRBJ2-5; D is uncertain. Germline loops: CDR1 SEHNR, CDR2 FQNEAQ (reference sequence). The CDR3 totals 14 residues. Deletions cut 5 bases from V and 5 bases from J, with 15 bases between.

The chain joins TRBV11-2 to TRBJ2-3; TRBD2 might be the D (6 bases). Germline CDR1 and CDR2: SGHAT and FQNNGV. This CDR3 comprises 16 residues. Trimming took off 5 bases at V and 2 bases at J, with 17 bases between the two ends. This chain's CDR3 is CASSRTEGEDTDTQYF. Written as DNA, the CDR3 is TGTGCCAGCAGCCGAACGGAGGGTGAGGACACAGATACGCAGTATTTT. The variable domain in full, completed from reference TRBV11-2 and TRBJ2-3, reads EAGVAQSPRYKIIEKRQSVAFWCNPISGHATLYWYQQILGQGPKLLIQFQNNGVVDDSQLPKDRFSAERLKGVDSTLKIQPAKLEDSAVYLCASSRTEGEDTDTQYFGPGTRLTVL.

The V and J genes are TRBV28 and TRBJ2-7; D may be TRBD1 (6 bases). With 3 bases removed from V and 4 bases from J, the gap between germline ends came to 16 bases. This CDR3 region has 15 residues. In germline, CDR1 is MDHEN, CDR2 SYDVKM. The CDR3 DNA reads TGTGCCAGCAGTTTCGACAGGATTCAAAGGTACGAGCAGTACTTC. As protein: CASSFDRIQRYEQYF.

The chain couples TRBV6-1 to TRBJ2-7, with D possibly being TRBD1 (5 bases). Germline lookup yields CDR1 MNHNS and CDR2 SASEGT. The CDR3 runs 14 residues. The V gene lost 5 bases and the J gene lost 4 bases, with 15 bases spanning the gap. CDR3: CASSRQPWEYEQYF. CDR3 nucleotide sequence: TGTGCCAGCAGTAGACAGCCCTGGGAATACGAGCAGTACTTC.